This record concerns one TCR beta chain sequence. This PCR relied on a set of 60 Vbeta primers and 13 Jbeta primers. Repertoires were generated with immunoSEQ multiplex PCR, while TCRdb's copy carries only in-frame clones and drops some. The sample holds 93,000 or so clones, just under 85% seen once. Germline CDR1 and CDR2: LNHDA and SQIVND (reference sequence). The CDR3 consists of 15 residues. V lost 5 bases and J lost 5; bases outside the gene matches: 8. The sample belongs to a study of cytomegalovirus exposure and HLA in healthy donors. This receptor was obtained from a woman aged 18-29 years in good health and CMV-seropositive. The rearrangement joins TRBV19 to TRBJ2-3; TRBD2 matches at 9 bases. Sequencing input: PBMCs. This chain's CDR3 is CASSLGGGARDTQYF. CDR3 DNA sequence: TGTGCCAGTAGTCTCGGCGGGGGGGCTAGAGATACGCAGTATTTT.